One and the same sample provided the 14 T cell receptor beta chains below, sequenced in a study of cytomegalovirus exposure and HLA in healthy donors. A multiplex PCR was run with 60 Vbeta primers and 13 Jbeta primers. Assay: immunoSEQ multiplex PCR; the TCRdb copy retains only in-frame clones and omits some. The sample has roughly 60,000 clones. Material for sequencing was PBMCs. These receptors all come from a woman between 18 and 30 years old in good health and CMV-seronegative.

The chain couples TRBV19 to TRBJ1-6; tentative D call: TRBD1 (6 bases). Germline V CDR1 and CDR2: LNHDA, SQIVND (reference sequence). Trimming took 7 bases from V and 7 from J, leaving 14 bases between them. This CDR3 comprises 14 residues. The CDR3 spells CASTLAGANSPLHF. The DNA of the CDR3 is TGTGCCAGTACCTTGGCAGGGGCGAATTCACCCCTCCACTTT.

This rearrangement joins TRBV19 to TRBJ1-1, with no clear D. Germline V gene sequence: CDR1 LNHDA, CDR2 SQIVND (reference sequence). Trimming left V 4 bases short and J 0 bases short, with 12 bases between. The CDR3 has 15 residues. This CDR3 is CASSTVRNMNTEAFF. The DNA of the CDR3 is TGTGCCAGTAGTACGGTCCGAAATATGAACACTGAAGCTTTCTTT.

Remarks on this clone: Other DNA variants within this sample encode the same CDR3. The J gene is TRBJ1-1, the V gene TRBV14; the D is unclear. The CDR3 consists of 14 residues. CDR1 SGHDN and CDR2 FVKESK come from the germline V gene. Trimming removed 3 bases from V and 4 bases from J, with 12 bases in between. CDR3 coding DNA: TGTGCCAGCAGCCAGGTTTGGGGAGCCACTGAAGCTTTCTTT. This encodes CASSQVWGATEAFF.

The J gene is TRBJ2-7, the V gene TRBV7-7; perhaps TRBD2 as D (5 bases). Germline loops: CDR1 SSHAT, CDR2 FNYEAQ (reference sequence). V dropped 1 base and J dropped 7 bases, with 11 bases sitting between them. The CDR3 consists of 13 residues. CDR3 bases: TGTGCCAGCAGCTTAGAAAGGGCGGGTGAGCAGTACTTC. Its translation: CASSLERAGEQYF.

J is TRBJ2-7 and V is TRBV25-1; D gene uncertain. The CDR3 covers 13 residues. With 4 bases removed from V and 4 bases from J, the gap between germline ends came to 11 bases. The germline gives CDR1 MGHDK, CDR2 SYGVNS. CDR3 sequence reads: CASSGGRGYEQYF. For the CDR3, the DNA is TGTGCCAGCAGTGGCGGAAGAGGTTACGAGCAGTACTTC.

This chain uses TRBV5-1 with TRBJ2-1; D ambiguous. The germline gives CDR1 SGHRS, CDR2 YFSETQ. This CDR3 is built from 15 residues. Trimming took off 4 bases at V and 0 bases at J, with 11 bases between the two ends. The CDR3 DNA sequence: TGCGCCAGCAGCCCAACTTGGAGCTCCTACAATGAGCAGTTCTTC. Encoded protein: CASSPTWSSYNEQFF.

V gene TRBV19 combines with J gene TRBJ1-1; 7 bases match TRBD1. The CDR3 has 16 residues. J was trimmed by 0 bases and V by 0 bases; bases with no gene match: 4. Germline CDR1 LNHDA, CDR2 SQIVND (reference sequence). This CDR3 reads CASSIDITGVNTEAFF. In DNA form, the CDR3 reads TGTGCCAGTAGTATAGACATAACAGGGGTGAACACTGAAGCTTTCTTT. Supplemented by reference TRBV19 and TRBJ1-1, the full variable domain reads DGGITQSPKYLFRKEGQNVTLSCEQNLNHDAMYWYRQDPGQGLRLIYYSQIVNDFQKGDIAEGYSVSREKKESFPLTVTSAQKNPTAFYLCASSIDITGVNTEAFFGQGTRLTVV.

This chain joins TRBV6-5 and TRBJ2-1, with D possibly matching TRBD1 (5 bases). The CDR3 length is 14 residues. Germline assignment: CDR1 MNHEY and CDR2 SVGAGI. V was trimmed by 4 bases and J by 7 bases, leaving 14 bases between them. The CDR3 DNA is TGTGCCAGCAGTTCCTTCAAGGGGTCTAATGAGCAGTTCTTC. It translates to CASSSFKGSNEQFF.

The J gene is TRBJ1-5, the V gene TRBV4-2, with 7 bases that match TRBD1. CDR3 size: 14 residues. V was pared by 3 bases and J by 3 bases, with 2 bases of the junction left unmatched. Germline V lookup: CDR1 LGHNA, CDR2 YNFKEQ. The CDR3 region is CASSHTGANQPQHF. CDR3 DNA sequence: TGTGCCAGCAGCCATACAGGGGCCAATCAGCCCCAGCATTTT.

V and J are TRBV7-6 and TRBJ2-3; D might be TRBD1 (5 bases). The CDR3 contains 14 residues. Germline V gives CDR1 SGHVS, CDR2 FNYEAQ. The V end lost 1 base, the J end lost 6 bases, and 11 bases lay between the germline ends. The CDR3 region is CASSLERGSDTQYF. CDR3 nucleotide sequence: TGTGCCAGCAGCTTAGAAAGGGGTTCTGATACGCAGTATTTT.

Here the CDR3 reads CASSLGAGAGEADTQYF. CDR3 bases: TGCGCCAGCAGCTTGGGGGCCGGGGCGGGAGAGGCAGATACGCAGTATTTT. This rearrangement joins TRBV5-1 to TRBJ2-3; 7 bases fit TRBD2. The CDR3 consists of 17 residues. Germline loops: CDR1 SGHRS, CDR2 YFSETQ. V shed 0 bases and J 4 bases; nucleotides not matched to a gene: 11.

The chain carries TRBV7-9 and TRBJ1-4, with 10 bases matching TRBD1. Per the germline V gene, CDR1 is SEHNR and CDR2 is FQNEAQ (reference sequence). V shed 3 bases and J 8 bases; nucleotides not matched to a gene: 6. This CDR3 comprises 15 residues. In DNA form, the CDR3 reads TGTGCCAGCAGCTTCTTGCGGGACAGGGGCGAAAAACTGTTTTTT. This gives the protein CASSFLRDRGEKLFF.

The rearrangement joins TRBV11-3 to TRBJ2-3; D might be TRBD2 (6 bases). The CDR3 spans 15 residues. Looked up from germline, CDR1 is SGHNT and CDR2 is YENEEA. The V and J ends lost 5 bases and 2 bases respectively, with 14 bases between them. CDR3 protein: CASSPGGTDTDTQYF. DNA of the CDR3: TGTGCCAGCAGCCCGGGCGGGACGGACACAGATACGCAGTATTTT. The variable domain in full, completed from reference TRBV11-3 and TRBJ2-3, reads EAGVVQSPRYKIIEKKQPVAFWCNPISGHNTLYWYLQNLGQGPELLIRYENEEAVDDSQLPKDRFSAERLKGVDSTLKIQPAELGDSAVYLCASSPGGTDTDTQYFGPGTRLTVL.

The chain couples TRBV27 to TRBJ1-1; D possibly corresponds to TRBD1 (6 bases). The V end was cut by 2 bases, the J end by 4 bases, with 14 bases between. This CDR3 has 15 amino acids. Germline lookup yields CDR1 MNHEY and CDR2 SMNVEV (reference sequence). The CDR3 protein is CASSLQRGAATEAFF. As DNA, the CDR3 is TGTGCCAGCAGTTTACAGCGGGGGGCGGCCACTGAAGCTTTCTTT.